The text below deals with one T cell receptor beta chain. Trimming removed 4 bases from V and 4 bases from J; junction bases left unmatched: 5. Germline V gene sequence: CDR1 SGHDT, CDR2 YYEEEE. CDR3 size: 13 residues. The data belong to a study of blood T cell repertoires in COVID-19. Study-level information: Both acute and convalescent COVID-19 samples were obtained from the United States, Italy and Spain.

As handled by the study authors: Reference gene primers were amplified, and this amplification served to estimate nucleated cell counts. Profiled with immunoSEQ multiplex PCR; TCRdb holds only in-frame clones, not every one. The D gene and trimming were derived from the DNA, and the V and J assignments and clone size from that table. This table has approximately 430,000 clones, roughly 90% appearing once. The clonotype comes from a woman aged 25 to 39 with active or convalescent COVID-19. Sequencing was carried out using peripheral blood. The chain recombines TRBV5-6 with TRBJ2-7; 7 nucleotides align to TRBD1. The CDR3 is CASSADRVYEQYF. In nucleotides, the CDR3 is TGTGCCAGCAGCGCTGACAGGGTTTACGAGCAGTACTTC. The variable domain in full, with the rest retrieved from reference TRBV5-6 and TRBJ2-7, is DAGVTQSPTHLIKTRGQQVTLRCSPKSGHDTVSWYQQALGQGPQFIFQYYEEEERQRGNFPDRFSGHQFPNYSSELNVNALLLGDSALYLCASSADRVYEQYFGPGTRLTVT.